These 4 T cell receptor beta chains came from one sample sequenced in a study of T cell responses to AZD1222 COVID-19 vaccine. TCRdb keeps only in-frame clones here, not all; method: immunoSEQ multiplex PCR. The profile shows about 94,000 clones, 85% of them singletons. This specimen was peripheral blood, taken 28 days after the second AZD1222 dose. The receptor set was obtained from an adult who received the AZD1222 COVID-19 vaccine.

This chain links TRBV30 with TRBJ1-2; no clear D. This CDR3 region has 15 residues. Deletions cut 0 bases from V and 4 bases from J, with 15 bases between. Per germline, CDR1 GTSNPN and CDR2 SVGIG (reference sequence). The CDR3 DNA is TGTGCCTGGAGTGTAAAGGATCGGCTTGGCTATGGCTACACCTTC. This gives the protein CAWSVKDRLGYGYTF.

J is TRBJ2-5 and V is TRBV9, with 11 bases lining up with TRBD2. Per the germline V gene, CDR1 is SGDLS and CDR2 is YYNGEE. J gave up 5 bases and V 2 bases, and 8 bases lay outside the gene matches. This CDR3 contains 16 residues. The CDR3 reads CASSVSSGRAGETQYF. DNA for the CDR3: TGTGCCAGCAGCGTTAGTAGCGGGAGGGCCGGGGAGACCCAGTACTTC.

Here the CDR3 reads CASSIVRDSGYTF. The CDR3 DNA follows: TGTGCCAGTAGTATAGTCCGGGACAGCGGCTACACCTTC. The chain recombines TRBV19 with TRBJ1-2, with TRBD1 identical over 7 bases. After removal of 1 base from V and 8 bases from J, the junction contained 4 bases not matched to a gene. The CDR3 has 13 amino acids. Germline CDR1 LNHDA, CDR2 SQIVND (reference sequence).

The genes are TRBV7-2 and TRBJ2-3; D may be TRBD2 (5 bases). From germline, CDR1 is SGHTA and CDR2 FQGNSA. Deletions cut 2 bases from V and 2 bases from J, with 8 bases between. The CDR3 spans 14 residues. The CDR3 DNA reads TGTGCCAGCAGCTTACGGGATACCACAGATACGCAGTATTTT. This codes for CASSLRDTTDTQYF.